These 15 T cell receptor beta chains came from one sample sequenced in a study of regulatory T cells in long-lasting Graves disease (dated by TCRdb to the early 2020s). Libraries were made using multiplex PCR. The sample was run on an Illumina HiSeq 4000. To build TCR beta libraries, CDR3 regions were amplified by Arm-PCR using iRepertoire HTBI primers. TCRdb cleaned the public reads at Q25 with fastp, built clones with MiXCR and kept in-frame beta chains. Rows matching on CDR3 protein sequence are summarized as one entry with the most common DNA and genes. This sample lists a few hundred thousand distinct CDR3 sequences; approximately 20% were detected once. 11% to 15% of the sample is held by the ten biggest clonotypes. This specimen's time point label, interpreted: newly diagnosed GD, antithyroid drugs for less than 3 months. RNA was extracted from PBMCs in TRIzol for both TCR sequencing and RNA sequencing.

This same sample was also taken into another study, of T cells in Graves' hyperthyroidism and ophthalmopathy.

This sample comprised peripheral blood mononuclear cells (PBMCs), obtained at new diagnosis, from a patient treated with antithyroid drugs. Receptors originate from a woman between 25 and 40 years old with Graves disease. Donor details come from another sample of the same person, matched by shared clones.

This clonotype appeared once. This chain connects TRBV20-1 to TRBJ1-2, with D perhaps TRBD1 (5 bases). The CDR3 sequence is 11 residues long. The ends were cut back, 6 bases at V and 4 bases at J, with 9 bases in the middle. Germline V CDR1 and CDR2: DFQATT, SNEGSKA (reference sequence). CDR3 sequence reads: CSAEGTYGYTF. The CDR3 DNA follows: TGCAGTGCGGAAGGGACCTATGGCTACACCTTC.

This clonotype was detected a few times. The chain combines TRBV4-2 with TRBJ2-1; tentatively, D is TRBD1 or TRBD2 (6 bases each). Trimming left V 4 bases short and J 5 bases short, with 12 bases between. Germline V gene lookup returns CDR1 LGHNA and CDR2 YNFKEQ. This CDR3 has 14 residues. The CDR3 loop is CASSRDRTNNEQFF. The CDR3 nucleotides read TGTGCCAGCAGCCGCGACAGGACTAACAATGAGCAGTTCTTC.

This clonotype has at least ten counts. The rearrangement joins TRBV6-9 to TRBJ1-1, with D hard to call. V was cut by 3 bases and J by 6 bases, with 11 bases left in between. The CDR3 sequence is 13 residues long. Germline CDR1 reads MNHGY; CDR2 reads SVAAGI. CDR3 region: CASSYAAHSEAFF. CDR3 in DNA: TGTGCCAGCAGTTACGCGGCCCACTCTGAAGCTTTCTTT.

There are many counts of this clonotype. The CDR3 loop is CSAPDGGGAYNEQFF. Written as DNA, the CDR3 is TGCAGTGCTCCCGACGGGGGGGGGGCCTACAATGAGCAGTTCTTC. The chain uses TRBV20-1 and TRBJ2-1; 8 nucleotides agree with TRBD2. The CDR3 is 15 amino acids. Germline CDR1 and CDR2: DFQATT and SNEGSKA (reference sequence). Germline trimming cut 5 bases from V and 2 bases from J; bases unmatched to any gene: 8.

This clonotype was recorded once. The chain carries TRBV7-2 and TRBJ2-7; TRBD2 matches 12 bases. The CDR3 has 16 amino acids. Germline loops: CDR1 SGHTA, CDR2 FQGNSA. Germline trimming cut 6 bases from V and 4 bases from J; bases unmatched to any gene: 10. The CDR3 sequence is CASRASGGAAIYEQYF. CDR3 sequence (DNA): TGTGCCAGCAGAGCTAGCGGGGGGGCCGCTATTTACGAGCAGTACTTC.

This clonotype was observed at least ten times. The chain links TRBV7-2 to TRBJ1-1; no clear D. Germline values: CDR1 SGHTA, CDR2 FQGNSA. V was cut by 2 bases and J by 3 bases, with 19 bases left in between. The CDR3 consists of 17 residues. The CDR3 is CASSLPSGLNTDTEAFF. DNA for the CDR3: TGTGCCAGCAGCTTACCGAGCGGGCTTAATACGGACACTGAAGCTTTCTTT.

V and J are TRBV11-2 and TRBJ2-3; D unresolved. Trimming removed 6 bases at V and 3 bases at J, with 10 bases between. Germline CDR1 and CDR2: SGHAT and FQNNGV. This CDR3 has 13 residues. The CDR3 DNA follows: TGTGCCAGCAGGGCGGCCCAGACAGATACGCAGTATTTT. Protein product: CASRAAQTDTQYF. Combining the CDR3 with reference TRBV11-2 and TRBJ2-3 gives the whole variable domain EAGVAQSPRYKIIEKRQSVAFWCNPISGHATLYWYQQILGQGPKLLIQFQNNGVVDDSQLPKDRFSAERLKGVDSTLKIQPAKLEDSAVYLCASRAAQTDTQYFGPGTRLTVL.

The V call is TRBV10-1, the J call TRBJ2-7; D is ambiguous. V was trimmed by 6 bases and J by 2 bases, leaving 14 bases between them. Germline V CDR1 and CDR2: WNHNN, SYGVQD (reference sequence). The CDR3 has 14 amino acids. The CDR3 protein is CASSPGEVAYEQYF. CDR3 in DNA: TGCGCCAGCAGCCCCGGTGAGGTGGCCTACGAGCAGTACTTC.

This clonotype was counted many times. The gene calls are TRBV7-9 and TRBJ1-4; D is unresolved. Germline CDR1 reads SEHNR; CDR2 reads FQNEAQ (reference sequence). The ends were cut back, 1 base at V and 7 bases at J, with 10 bases in the middle. This CDR3 has 14 amino acids. The CDR3 sequence is CASSLDRPLEKLFF. For the CDR3, the DNA is TGTGCCAGCAGCTTAGACCGCCCGCTTGAAAAACTGTTTTTT.

In the case of this clonotype: Relative to the germline gene, one junction end is altered; a read error may explain this. The chain employs TRBV5-5 and TRBJ1-5, with 9 bases matching TRBD1. Germline values: CDR1 SGHKS, CDR2 YYEKEE (reference sequence). The length of the CDR3 is 15 residues. This chain's CDR3 is CASRGTGTSNQPPHF. The CDR3 DNA sequence: TGTGCCAGCAGAGGGACAGGGACGAGCAATCAGCCCCCGCATTTT. The full variable domain, with the rest looked up from reference TRBV5-5 and TRBJ1-5, is DAGVTQSPTHLIKTRGQQVTLRCSPISGHKSVSWYQQVLGQGPQFIFQYYEKEERGRGNFPDRFSARQFPNYSSELNVNALLLGDSALYLCASRGTGTSNQPPHFGDGTRLSIL.

The sample holds many counts of this clonotype. This chain uses TRBV5-5 with TRBJ1-1; D unclear. This CDR3 comprises 15 residues. Trimming removed 3 bases from V and 1 base from J, with 13 bases in between. Germline V gives CDR1 SGHKS, CDR2 YYEKEE (reference sequence). CDR3 loop: CASSSSSFGNTEAFF. The CDR3 DNA reads TGTGCCAGCAGCTCCAGCTCTTTTGGGAACACTGAAGCTTTCTTT.

This clonotype was seen at least ten times. The chain carries TRBV3-1 and TRBJ2-4; D is unresolved. CDR3 length: 13 amino acids. V shed 3 bases and J shed 1 base, with 4 bases lying between them. CDR1 is LGHDT, CDR2 YNNKEL, per germline (reference sequence). The CDR3 region has the DNA TGTGCCAGCAGCCAGGGGGCCAAAAACATTCAGTACTTC. It yields the protein CASSQGAKNIQYF.

The table lists this clonotype with a few counts. This chain links TRBV6-1 with TRBJ1-4, with D possibly TRBD1 on 5 matching bases. The CDR3 runs 14 residues. Germline CDR1 reads MNHNS; CDR2 reads SASEGT. Trimming stripped 5 bases from V and 3 bases from J, with 10 bases between. CDR3 region: CASSPRGANEKLFF. The CDR3 region has the DNA TGTGCCAGCAGTCCGCGGGGGGCTAATGAAAAACTGTTTTTT.

Points on this clonotype: This may be a read error: a much more frequent sequence differs by one nucleotide. The genes are TRBV2 and TRBJ2-2; D call uncertain. Per the germline V gene, CDR1 is SNHLY and CDR2 is FYNNEI. The V and J ends lost 6 bases and 3 bases respectively, with 8 bases between them. The CDR3 is 13 residues long. The CDR3 region has the DNA TGTGCCAGCAGGGCAGGTTACACCGGGGAGCTGTTTTTT. Residues: CASRAGYTGELFF.

This clonotype was seen only a few times. The CDR3 loop is CASSLRAFVTEAFF. The CDR3 coding sequence is TGTGCCAGCAGCTTGAGGGCCTTCGTGACTGAAGCTTTCTTT. The rearrangement joins TRBV5-6 to TRBJ1-1; D unresolved. The V gene's germline CDR1 is SGHDT and CDR2 YYEEEE. V dropped 1 base and J dropped 5 bases, with 12 bases sitting between them. This CDR3 region has 14 residues.